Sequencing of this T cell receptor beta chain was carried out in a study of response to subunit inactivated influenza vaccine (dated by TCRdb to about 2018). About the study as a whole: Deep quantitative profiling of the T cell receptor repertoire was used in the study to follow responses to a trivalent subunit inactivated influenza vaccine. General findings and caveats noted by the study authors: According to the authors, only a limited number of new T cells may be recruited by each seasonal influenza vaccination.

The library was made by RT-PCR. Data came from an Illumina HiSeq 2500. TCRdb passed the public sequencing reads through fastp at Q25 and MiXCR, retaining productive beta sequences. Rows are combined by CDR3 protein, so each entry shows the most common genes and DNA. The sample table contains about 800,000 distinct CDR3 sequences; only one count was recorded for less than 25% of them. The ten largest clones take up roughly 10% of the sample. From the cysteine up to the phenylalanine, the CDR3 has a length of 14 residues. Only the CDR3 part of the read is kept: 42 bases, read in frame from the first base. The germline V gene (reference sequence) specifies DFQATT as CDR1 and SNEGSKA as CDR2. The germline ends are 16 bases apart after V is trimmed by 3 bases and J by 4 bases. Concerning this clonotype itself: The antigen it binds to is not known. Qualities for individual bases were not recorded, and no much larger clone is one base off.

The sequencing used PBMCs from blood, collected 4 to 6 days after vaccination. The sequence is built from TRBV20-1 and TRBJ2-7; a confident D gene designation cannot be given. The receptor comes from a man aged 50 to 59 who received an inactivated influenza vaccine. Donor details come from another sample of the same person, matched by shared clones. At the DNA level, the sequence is TGCAGTGCTAGTTACCGGCCTGCTGGGTACGAGCAGTACTTC. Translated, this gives CSASYRPAGYEQYF.